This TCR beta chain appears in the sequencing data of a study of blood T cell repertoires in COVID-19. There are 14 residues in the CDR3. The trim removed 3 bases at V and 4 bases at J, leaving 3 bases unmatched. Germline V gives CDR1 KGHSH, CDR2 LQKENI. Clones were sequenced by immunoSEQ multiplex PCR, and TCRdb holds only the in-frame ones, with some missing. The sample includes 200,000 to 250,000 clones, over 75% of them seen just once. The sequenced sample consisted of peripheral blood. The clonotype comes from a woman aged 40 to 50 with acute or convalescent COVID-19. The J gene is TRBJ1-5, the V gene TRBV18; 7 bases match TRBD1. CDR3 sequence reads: CASSPGTENQPQHF. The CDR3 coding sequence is TGTGCCAGCTCACCCGGGACAGAGAATCAGCCCCAGCATTTT.